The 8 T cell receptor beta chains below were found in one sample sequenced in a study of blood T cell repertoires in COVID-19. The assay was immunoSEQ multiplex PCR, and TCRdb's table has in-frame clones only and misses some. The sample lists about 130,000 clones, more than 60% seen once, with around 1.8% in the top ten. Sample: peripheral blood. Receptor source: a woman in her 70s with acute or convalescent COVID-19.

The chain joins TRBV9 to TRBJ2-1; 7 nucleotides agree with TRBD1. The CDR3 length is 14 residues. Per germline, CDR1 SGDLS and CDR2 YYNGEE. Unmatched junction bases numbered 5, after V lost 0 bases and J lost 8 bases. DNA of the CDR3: TGTGCCAGCAGCGTAGCCAGGGGGTGGGATGAGCAGTTCTTC. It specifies CASSVARGWDEQFF.

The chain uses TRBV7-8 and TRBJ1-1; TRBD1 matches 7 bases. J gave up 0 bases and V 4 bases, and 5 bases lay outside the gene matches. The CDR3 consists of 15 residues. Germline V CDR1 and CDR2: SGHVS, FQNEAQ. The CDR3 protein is CASSSGTVMNTEAFF. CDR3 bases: TGTGCCAGCAGCTCCGGGACAGTCATGAACACTGAAGCTTTCTTT.

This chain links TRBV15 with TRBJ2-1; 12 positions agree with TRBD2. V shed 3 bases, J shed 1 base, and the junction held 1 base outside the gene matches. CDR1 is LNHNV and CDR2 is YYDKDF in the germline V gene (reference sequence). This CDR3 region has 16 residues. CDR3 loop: CATSRTSGRSYNEQFF. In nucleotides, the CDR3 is TGTGCCACCAGCAGGACTAGCGGGAGATCCTACAATGAGCAGTTCTTC. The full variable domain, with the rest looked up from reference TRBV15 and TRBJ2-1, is DAMVIQNPRYQVTQFGKPVTLSCSQTLNHNVMYWYQQKSSQAPKLLFHYYDKDFNNEADTPDNFQSRRPNTSFCFLDIRSPGLGDTAMYLCATSRTSGRSYNEQFFGPGTRLTVL.

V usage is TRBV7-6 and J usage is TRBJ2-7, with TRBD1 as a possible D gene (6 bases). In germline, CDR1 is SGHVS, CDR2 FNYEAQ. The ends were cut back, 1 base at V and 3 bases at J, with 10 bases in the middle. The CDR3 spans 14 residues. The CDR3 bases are TGTGCCAGCAGCTTAGGGGACAACGACTACGAGCAGTACTTC. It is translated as CASSLGDNDYEQYF.

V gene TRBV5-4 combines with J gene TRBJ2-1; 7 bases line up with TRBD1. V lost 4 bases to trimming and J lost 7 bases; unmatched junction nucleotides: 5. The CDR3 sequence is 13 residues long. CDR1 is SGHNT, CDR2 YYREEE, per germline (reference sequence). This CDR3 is CASSRGTVNEQFF. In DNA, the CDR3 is TGTGCCAGCAGCCGAGGGACAGTTAATGAGCAGTTCTTC.

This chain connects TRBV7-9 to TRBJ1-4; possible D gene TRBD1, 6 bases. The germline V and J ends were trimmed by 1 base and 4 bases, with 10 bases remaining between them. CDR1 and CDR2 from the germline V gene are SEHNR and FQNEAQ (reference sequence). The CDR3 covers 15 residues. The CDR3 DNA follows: TGTGCCAGCAGCTTAGGTCAGGGGCATAATGAAAAACTGTTTTTT. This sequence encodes CASSLGQGHNEKLFF.

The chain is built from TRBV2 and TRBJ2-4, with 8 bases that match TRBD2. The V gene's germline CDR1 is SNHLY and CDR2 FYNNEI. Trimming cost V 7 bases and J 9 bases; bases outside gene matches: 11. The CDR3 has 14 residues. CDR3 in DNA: TGTGCCAGCAATACCGGGACTAGTTCCCCCATTCAGTACTTC. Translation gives CASNTGTSSPIQYF.

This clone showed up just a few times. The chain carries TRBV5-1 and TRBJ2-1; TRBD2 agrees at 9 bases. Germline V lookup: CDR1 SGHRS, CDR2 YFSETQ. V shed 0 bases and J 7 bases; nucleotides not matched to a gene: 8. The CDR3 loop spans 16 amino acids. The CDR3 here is CASSLEGSGSRNEQFF. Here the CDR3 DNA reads TGCGCCAGCAGCTTGGAAGGTAGCGGGAGTAGAAATGAGCAGTTCTTC.